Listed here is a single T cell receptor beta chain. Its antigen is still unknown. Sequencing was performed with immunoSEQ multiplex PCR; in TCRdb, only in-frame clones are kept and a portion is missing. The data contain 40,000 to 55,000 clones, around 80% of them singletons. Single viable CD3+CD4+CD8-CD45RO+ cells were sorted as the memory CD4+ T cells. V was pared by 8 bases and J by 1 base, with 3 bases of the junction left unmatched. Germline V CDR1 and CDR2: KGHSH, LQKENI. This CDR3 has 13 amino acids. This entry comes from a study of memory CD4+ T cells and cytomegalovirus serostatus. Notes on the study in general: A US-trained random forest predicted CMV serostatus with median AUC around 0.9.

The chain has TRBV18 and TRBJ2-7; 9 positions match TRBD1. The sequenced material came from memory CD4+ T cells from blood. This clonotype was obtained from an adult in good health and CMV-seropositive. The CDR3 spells CASQGQGSYEQYF. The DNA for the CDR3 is TGTGCCAGCCAGGGACAGGGATCCTACGAGCAGTACTTC.